The T cell receptor (beta chain) described here comes from a study of cytomegalovirus exposure and HLA in healthy donors (dated by TCRdb to 2016 to 2017). A note on the overall study: In an earlier analysis of some 610 of the donors, around 290 Gb of sequence data and 117 million unique TCR beta sequences from some 170 million T cells were reported. Several DR-DQ haplotypes were handled as single units for association and clustering because linkage in the cohort was strong. The study combined high-throughput TCR immunosequencing, statistical association of individual TCRs with disease status, and machine learning to predict cytomegalovirus infection status. The genetic ancestry cluster associated with self-reported Caucasian donors included roughly four fifths of the roughly 400 genotyped donors. In an earlier analysis of more than 550 of the donors, high-throughput TCR beta sequencing was used to judge whether each TCR beta V gene segment behaved as functional or pseudogenic. Alongside the repertoire data, information on donor age, sex, ethnicity and CMV serostatus was compiled. In a later genetic analysis, genome-wide SNP genotypes for about 65% of the roughly 700 donors were used, and that subset was treated as a discovery cohort. Along with the approximately 700-subject first cohort, a separate validation cohort of over a hundred different subjects was used. The number of typed donors differed by locus: roughly 620-630 for A, B, C, DRB1 and DQB1; approximately 530 for DQA1; 606 for DPA1; and some 430 for DPB1. The study profiled the T cell repertoires of 500 to 800 subjects by immunosequencing and related them to cytomegalovirus serostatus. Approximately 300 gigabases of sequencing data and 70 million to 95 million unique TCR sequences made up an early release that covered several hundred HLA-typed donors. The study aimed to test whether signatures of past pathogen exposure could be identified by cataloging public T cell receptors. HLA typing included class I and class II loci at four-digit resolution. Every discovery cohort repertoire had been produced on one sequencing platform. Rather than using new phenotypic data, the later analysis identified candidate immune exposures from TCR beta sequences and from how often those sequences occurred across donors. A later analysis re-examined previously published TCR beta repertoires from just over 650 donors and added high-resolution HLA genotyping to investigate patterns of TCR occurrence. Among some 400 genotyped donors of the cohort, an average of around 250,000 unique TCR beta nucleotide sequences was sequenced per donor, of which 15% to 20% were non-productive. General findings and caveats noted by the study authors: In both the original and validation cohorts, the classifier was reported to diagnose cytomegalovirus status with high specificity and sensitivity. A further reported finding was that TCR beta sequences accurately predicted the HLA-A and HLA-B alleles for most subjects in the first cohort. In a later genetic analysis, a missense DCLRE1C variant was associated with V-gene and J-gene trimming of TCR beta chains, and the association was replicated in an independent cohort. Because some donors lacked HLA typing at each locus, the association tests relied only on the typed subset. The authors suggested that the approach could potentially be generalized to other disease states and immunological phenotypes. Because the 87-base-pair reads could not distinguish some IMGT-functional V segments, including TRBV6-2 and TRBV6-3, those segments were excluded. The cohort was sequenced for TCR beta chains only, and without alpha or paired-chain data the features that could be detected were limited. Specific HLA alleles were associated with 18,000 or so TCR beta sequences at a false discovery rate of 0.05 in a later analysis. In an earlier analysis of roughly 500 of the donors, most TCR beta V segments appeared in productive rearrangements about 87% or about 30% of the time, broadly matching IMGT annotations. A total of fewer than 200 TCR beta chains were listed by the study as associated with cytomegalovirus. The presence/absence analyses assumed that sequencing depth was roughly uniform across donors, and that assumption may not be true. In a later analysis, most CMV-associated TCR beta chains were found to appear HLA-restricted, with HLA associations seemingly driven largely by CMV exposure. In a later analysis, TCR association rates were found to vary across HLA loci, with the most associated TCRs seen for DRB1 alleles and the fewest for HLA-C alleles. In a later analysis, HLA-associated TCR beta chains were found to be more clonally expanded and to have lower generation probabilities than equally common non-associated chains. Strong co-occurrence of HLA alleles, especially DR and DQ, made assigning TCR associations to individual alleles difficult. A few of the identified cytomegalovirus-associated TCR beta chains were confirmed in vitro to be specific for cytomegalovirus antigens. The earlier analysis of some 540 of the donors excluded roughly 16 rarely observed V segments, including chromosome 9 orphons, because counts were too low. In a later genetic analysis, fewer N-insertions in productive TCRs were reported among donors in an Asian-associated ancestry cluster than the approximately 670-donor mean. Correlated functional status among segregating V segments might reflect linkage disequilibrium, but an unknown experimental factor could not be ruled out. A group of highly shared sequence variants was considered likely to be a technical artifact of the sequencing pipeline. Most TCR sequences were seen in very few donors, while some public TCRs were found in many individuals. Immune exposure information for the cohort was limited to CMV serostatus. In a later analysis, several top co-occurrence clusters were reported to appear linked to parvovirus B19, influenza, CMV and Epstein-Barr virus.

Spanning cysteine to phenylalanine, the CDR3 consists of 12 amino acids. Only the CDR3 portion is preserved as DNA: 36 bases, with reading frame beginning at the first base. The germline V gene gives CDR1 as SGDLS and CDR2 as YYNGEE. The junction shows trimming of 0 bases on V and 6 bases on J, plus 7 bases between the germline ends. In total, 600 or so healthy bone marrow donors made up the cohort. Cohort members were all nominally healthy when sampled, although unrecorded immune exposures were likely present. The donor was CMV seronegative and belonged to the group of around 350 seronegative cohort members. A peripheral blood sample was provided by each donor, and peripheral blood mononuclear cells were used for TCR beta sequencing. Genomic DNA was extracted from the blood cell samples with the Qiagen DNeasy Blood Extraction Kit. Receptor libraries were prepared by the immunoSEQ multiplex PCR assay. For the multiplex PCR, a mixture combining 60 forward primers for TCR Vbeta segments and 13 reverse primers for TCR Jbeta segments was used. The CDR3 region of rearranged TCR beta genes was amplified from genomic DNA with a multiplex PCR assay. The amplified TCR beta libraries were sequenced on the Illumina HiSeq System as 87-base-pair reads. In the original analysis: A later analysis tallied around 82 million unique TCR beta chains across the 666 repertoires, and some 10 million of those chains were shared by two or more donors. Raw reads were error-corrected and collapsed into unique sequences by a nearest-neighbor algorithm in which closely related sequences were merged to remove PCR and sequencing errors. To assign V, D and J gene segments, CDR3 sequences were aligned to IMGT reference sequences. For a sequence to be retained, a match of at least six nucleotides to both a V gene segment and a J gene segment was required. A rearrangement was called productive if the CDR3 had no stop codons and remained in frame with V and J, and every other rearrangement was called non-productive. CDR3 was defined according to IMGT convention as the region running from the second conserved V-encoded cysteine to the conserved J-encoded phenylalanine. The earlier analysis of about 610 of the donors excluded any sequence lacking an unambiguous match to a single V gene segment. In an earlier analysis of approximately 560 of the donors, a V segment was called functional when productive rearrangements were above 56.7%, and segregating when the standard deviation between donors exceeded 5%. A statistical classification framework was built for diagnosing cytomegalovirus status from the catalog of TCR beta chain sequences. V and J gene assignment, in a later analysis, came from comparing TCR nucleotide sequences with IMGT/GENE-DB human TR gene sequences. A later analysis assigned CDR3 sequences and most-parsimonious VDJ recombination scenarios with the TCRdist pipeline. In a later analysis, every TCR beta chain was defined by the combination of its CDR3 amino acid sequence and its V-gene family, and reads without a unique V-gene family were dropped. To address suspected cross-contamination and a sequencing artifact, a later analysis removed a few hundred highly shared, low-generation-probability nucleotide sequences. For each public chain, a later analysis derived a clonal expansion index from normalized ranks of inferred template counts within each repertoire. In a later analysis, generation probabilities were computed using a VDJ recombination model fitted to out-of-frame rearrangements, and the results were checked against IGoR. In a later analysis, hypergeometric tests were used to score TCR-TCR, TCR-HLA and TCR-CMV co-occurrence, with a repertoire-size bias correction applied to TCR pairs. To estimate false discovery rates, a later analysis permuted the HLA or CMV assignments 20 times. A later analysis grouped co-occurring TCRs with DBSCAN, adding TCRdist sequence similarity when clustering within HLA-allele-positive subsets. Repertoires with fewer than 30,000 or more than 120,000 public chains were left out of co-occurrence clustering, as were five repertoires with anomalous nucleotide sharing. TCRdb obtained this table from immuneACCESS and retained in-frame rearrangements with V and J assigned. These tables miss some clones; where compared with another copy, unresolved V genes account for less than half of the shortfall, and the remainder is unexplained. V, J and clone size are taken as reported in that table, and D and trimming were inferred from the DNA itself. The sample has 130,000 or so clones on record, 70% to 80% of them singletons. The ten top clones hold 0.75% to 0.95% of the sample.

As for this clone: The antigen this receptor binds is unknown. No quality values exist for individual bases; no much larger clone is one base distant.

This clonotype was obtained from a woman aged 60 to 75 in good health and CMV-seronegative. This chain joins TRBV9 to TRBJ2-7, with no confidently assigned D gene. Sequencing was carried out using PBMCs. The DNA sequence follows: TGTGCCAGCAGCGTAGATGTCGGCGAGCAGTACTTC. Its coded protein is CASSVDVGEQYF.